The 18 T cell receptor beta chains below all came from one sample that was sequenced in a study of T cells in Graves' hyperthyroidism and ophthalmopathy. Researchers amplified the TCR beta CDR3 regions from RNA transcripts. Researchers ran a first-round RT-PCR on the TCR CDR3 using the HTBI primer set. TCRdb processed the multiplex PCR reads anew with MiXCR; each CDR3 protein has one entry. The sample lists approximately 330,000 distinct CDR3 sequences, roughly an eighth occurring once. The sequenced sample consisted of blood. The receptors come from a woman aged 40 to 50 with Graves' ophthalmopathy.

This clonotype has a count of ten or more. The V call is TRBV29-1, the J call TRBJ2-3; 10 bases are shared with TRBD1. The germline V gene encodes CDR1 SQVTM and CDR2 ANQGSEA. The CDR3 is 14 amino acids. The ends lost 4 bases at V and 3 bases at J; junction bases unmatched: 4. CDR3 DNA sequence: TGCAGCGTTGCAGGGACAGGGGAAACAGATACGCAGTATTTT. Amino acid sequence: CSVAGTGETDTQYF.

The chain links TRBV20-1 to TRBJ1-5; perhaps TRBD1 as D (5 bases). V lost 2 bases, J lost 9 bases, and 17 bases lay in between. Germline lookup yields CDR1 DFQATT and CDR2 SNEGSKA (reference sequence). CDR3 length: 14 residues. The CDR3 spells CSARSGTPTWPQHF. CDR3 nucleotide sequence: TGCAGTGCTAGATCAGGGACCCCTACTTGGCCCCAGCATTTT.

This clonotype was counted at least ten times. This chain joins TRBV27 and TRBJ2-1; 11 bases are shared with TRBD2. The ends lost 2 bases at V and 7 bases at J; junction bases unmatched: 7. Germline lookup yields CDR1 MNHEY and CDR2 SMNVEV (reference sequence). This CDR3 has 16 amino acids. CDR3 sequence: CASSLIAGGSRNEQFF. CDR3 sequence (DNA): TGTGCCAGCAGTTTAATAGCGGGAGGGTCTAGAAATGAGCAGTTCTTC.

The CDR3, as DNA: TGTGCCAGCAGCAGACGGTCCAGCTCCTACGAGCAGTACTTC. It is translated as CASSRRSSSYEQYF. The chain combines TRBV9 with TRBJ2-7; no firm D call. The V gene's germline CDR1 is SGDLS and CDR2 YYNGEE. The CDR3 contains 14 residues. V was cut by 4 bases and J by 0 bases, with 11 bases left in between.

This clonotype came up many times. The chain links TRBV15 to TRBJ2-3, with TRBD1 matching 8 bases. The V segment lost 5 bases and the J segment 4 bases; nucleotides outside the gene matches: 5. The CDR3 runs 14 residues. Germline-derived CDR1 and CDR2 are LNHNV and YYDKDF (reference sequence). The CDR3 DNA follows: TGTGCCACCAGCGGAGGACAGGGATCAGATACGCAGTATTTT. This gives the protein CATSGGQGSDTQYF.

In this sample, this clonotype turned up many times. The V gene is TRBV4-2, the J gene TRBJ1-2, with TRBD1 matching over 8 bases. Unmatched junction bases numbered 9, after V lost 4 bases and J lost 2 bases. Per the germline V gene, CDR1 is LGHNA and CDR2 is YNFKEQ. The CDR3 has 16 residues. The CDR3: CASSLGRQGLNYGYTF. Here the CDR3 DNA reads TGTGCCAGCAGCCTCGGGAGACAGGGGTTGAACTATGGCTACACCTTC.

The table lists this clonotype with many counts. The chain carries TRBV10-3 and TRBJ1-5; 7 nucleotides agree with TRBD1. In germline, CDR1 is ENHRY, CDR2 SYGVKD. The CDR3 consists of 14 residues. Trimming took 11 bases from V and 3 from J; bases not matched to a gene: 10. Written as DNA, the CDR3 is TGTGCCGGACCCAGGGACAGTGACAATCAGCCCCAGCATTTT. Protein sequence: CAGPRDSDNQPQHF.

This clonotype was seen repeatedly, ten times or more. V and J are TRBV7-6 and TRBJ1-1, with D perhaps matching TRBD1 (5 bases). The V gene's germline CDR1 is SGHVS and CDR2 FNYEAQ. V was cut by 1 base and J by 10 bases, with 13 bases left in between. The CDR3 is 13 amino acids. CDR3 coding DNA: TGTGCCAGCAGCTTAGAACCAGGGAACGGAGCTTTCTTT. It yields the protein CASSLEPGNGAFF.

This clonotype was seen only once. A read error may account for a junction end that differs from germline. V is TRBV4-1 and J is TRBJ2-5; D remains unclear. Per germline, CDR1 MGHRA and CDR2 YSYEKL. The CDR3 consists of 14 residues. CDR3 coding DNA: TGCGCCAGCAGCCAAGATGAGAGTCAAGGGACCCAGTACTTC. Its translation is CASSQDESQGTQYF.

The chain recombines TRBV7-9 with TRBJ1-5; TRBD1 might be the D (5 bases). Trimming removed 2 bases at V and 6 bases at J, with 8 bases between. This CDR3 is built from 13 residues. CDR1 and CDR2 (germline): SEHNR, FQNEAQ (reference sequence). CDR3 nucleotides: TGTGCCAGCAGCTTAAATGGGGGTCAGCCCCAGCATTTT. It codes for CASSLNGGQPQHF.

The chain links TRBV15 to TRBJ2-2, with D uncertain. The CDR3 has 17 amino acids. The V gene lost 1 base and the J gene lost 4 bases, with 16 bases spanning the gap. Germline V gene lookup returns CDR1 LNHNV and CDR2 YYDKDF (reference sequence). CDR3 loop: CATSRGGMRSGTGELFF. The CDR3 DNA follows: TGTGCCACCAGCAGAGGGGGTATGAGATCGGGCACCGGGGAGCTGTTTTTT.

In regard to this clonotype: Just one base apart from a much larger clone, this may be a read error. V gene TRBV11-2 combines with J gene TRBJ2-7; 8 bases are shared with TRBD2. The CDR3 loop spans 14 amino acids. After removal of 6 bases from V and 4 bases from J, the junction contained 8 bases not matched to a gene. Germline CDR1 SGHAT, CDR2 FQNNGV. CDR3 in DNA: TGTGCCAGCAGTACCCTTGGCGGGAGGTACGAGCAGTACTTC. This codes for CASSTLGGRYEQYF.

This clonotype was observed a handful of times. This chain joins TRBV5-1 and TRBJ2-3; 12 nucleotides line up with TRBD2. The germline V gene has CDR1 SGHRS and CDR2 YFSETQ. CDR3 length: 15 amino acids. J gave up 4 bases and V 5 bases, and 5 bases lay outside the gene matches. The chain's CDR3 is CASSPLAGGPDTQYF. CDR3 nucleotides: TGCGCCAGCAGTCCTCTAGCGGGGGGGCCAGATACGCAGTATTTT.

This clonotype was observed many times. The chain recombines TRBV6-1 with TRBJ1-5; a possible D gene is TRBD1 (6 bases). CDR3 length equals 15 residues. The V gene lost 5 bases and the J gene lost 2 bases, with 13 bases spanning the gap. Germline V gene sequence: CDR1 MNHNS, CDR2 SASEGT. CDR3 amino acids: CASSIDRNGNQPQHF. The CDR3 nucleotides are TGTGCCAGCAGTATTGACAGGAATGGCAATCAGCCCCAGCATTTT.

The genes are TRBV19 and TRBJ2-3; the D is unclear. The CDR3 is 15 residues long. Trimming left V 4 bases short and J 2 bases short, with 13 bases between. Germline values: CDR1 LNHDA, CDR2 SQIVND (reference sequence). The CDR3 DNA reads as TGTGCCAGTAGTAAGGCCCATGGAAACACAGATACGCAGTATTTT. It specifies CASSKAHGNTDTQYF.

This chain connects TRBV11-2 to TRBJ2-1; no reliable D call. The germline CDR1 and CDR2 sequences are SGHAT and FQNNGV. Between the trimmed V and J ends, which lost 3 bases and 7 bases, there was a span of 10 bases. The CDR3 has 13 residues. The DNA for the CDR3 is TGTGCCAGCAGCTTTCATCCCTCAAATGAGCAGTTCTTC. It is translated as CASSFHPSNEQFF. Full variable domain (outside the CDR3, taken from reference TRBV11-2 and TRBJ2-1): EAGVAQSPRYKIIEKRQSVAFWCNPISGHATLYWYQQILGQGPKLLIQFQNNGVVDDSQLPKDRFSAERLKGVDSTLKIQPAKLEDSAVYLCASSFHPSNEQFFGPGTRLTVL.

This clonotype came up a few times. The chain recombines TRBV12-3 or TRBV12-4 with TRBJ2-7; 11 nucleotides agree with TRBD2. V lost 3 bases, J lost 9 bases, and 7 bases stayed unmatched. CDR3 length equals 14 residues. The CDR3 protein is CASSFKLAGAPQYF. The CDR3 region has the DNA TGTGCCAGCAGTTTCAAACTAGCGGGAGCCCCGCAGTACTTC.

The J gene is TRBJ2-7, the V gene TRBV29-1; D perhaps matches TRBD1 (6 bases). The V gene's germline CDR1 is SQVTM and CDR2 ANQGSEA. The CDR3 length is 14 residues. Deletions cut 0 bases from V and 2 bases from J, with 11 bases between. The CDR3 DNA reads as TGCAGCGTTGAAGATCCACAGGGTGCCTACGAGCAGTACTTC. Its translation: CSVEDPQGAYEQYF.